The text below deals with one TCR beta chain. This record comes from a study of blood T cell repertoires in COVID-19. TCRdb's table, derived via immunoSEQ multiplex PCR, lists solely in-frame clones and lacks some. The sample contains about 220,000 clones, 80% to 90% of which appear only once. This sequence was found in a woman between 18 and 30 years old in a cohort exposed to, infected with or recovered from COVID-19 (not recorded which). Sequencing was carried out using PBMCs or T cells enriched from blood (not recorded which).

As DNA, the CDR3 is TGTGCCAGTAGTCGAACCTTCTCCACGGGGGGCCGGGAGACCCAGTACTTC. This sequence encodes CASSRTFSTGGRETQYF. V gene TRBV19 combines with J gene TRBJ2-5, with D possibly TRBD2 on 7 matching bases. Germline loops: CDR1 LNHDA, CDR2 SQIVND (reference sequence). Deletions cut 5 bases from V and 5 bases from J, with 24 bases between. The CDR3 covers 17 residues.